The rows below give T cell receptor beta chains drawn from one sample of a study of identical twins. TCRdb ran MiXCR on the 5' RACE reads and lists one entry per CDR3 protein. The sample gives fewer than 250,000 distinct CDR3 sequences, about 7.5% of which show up once; less than 2% is in the top ten. Separately, the same data were catalogued under a study of yellow fever vaccine responses in identical twins.

The sequencing input was memory (CD45RO+) T cells sorted from blood. These receptors were taken from a woman aged 18-30 years in good health. Both conserved end residues are part of each CDR3. Fields, in order: J gene, V gene, D gene, clone size, CDR3 DNA, CDR3 protein. The D gene is left open where the match is weak. The size field is filled for only some rows; it gives once, few, many or a size class.

J: TRBJ1-4
V: TRBV7-2
D: NA
size: NA
DNA: TGTGCCAGCAGCTCGATGGGACCCACTGAAAAACTGTTTTTT
CDR3: CASSSMGPTEKLFF

J: TRBJ2-1
V: TRBV7-9
D: TRBD2
size: few
DNA: TGTGCCAGCAGCCTAGTCTTGGCGGGGGGGTACCAGGCCCAGTTCTTC
CDR3: CASSLVLAGGYQAQFF

J: TRBJ2-5
V: TRBV21-1
D: NA
size: few
DNA: TGTGCCAGCAGCGTCCGGGAGACCGTCGGAGAGACCCAGTACTTC
CDR3: CASSVRETVGETQYF

J: TRBJ1-6
V: TRBV4-1
D: NA
size: NA
DNA: TGCGCCAGCAGCCCTGGGTCAAACGGCATATATTCACCCCTCCACTTT
CDR3: CASSPGSNGIYSPLHF

J: TRBJ2-1
V: TRBV7-9
D: NA
size: NA
DNA: TGTGCCAGCAGCATACCTAGCGTCACTGAGCAGTTCTTC
CDR3: CASSIPSVTEQFF

J: TRBJ2-5
V: TRBV3-1
D: NA
size: many
DNA: TGTGCCAGCAGTCGACGGGGGTTCGGAGAGACCCAGTACTTC
CDR3: CASSRRGFGETQYF

J: TRBJ2-2
V: TRBV20-1
D: NA
size: many
DNA: TGCAGTGCTCCGGGTATCCCGGGGAACACCGGGGAGCTGTTTTTT
CDR3: CSAPGIPGNTGELFF

J: TRBJ2-6
V: TRBV5-1
D: TRBD1
size: NA
DNA: TGCGCCAGCAGCTGGGACAGCGCGACCAACGTCCTGACTTTC
CDR3: CASSWDSATNVLTF

J: TRBJ2-2
V: TRBV20-1
D: NA
size: NA
DNA: TGCAGTGCTATGGGACCGGCGACCGGGGAGCTGTTTTTT
CDR3: CSAMGPATGELFF

J: TRBJ2-5
V: TRBV5-5
D: TRBD2
size: NA
DNA: TGTGCCAGCAGCCCGCGGACTAGCCAAGAGACCCAGTACTTC
CDR3: CASSPRTSQETQYF

J: TRBJ2-3
V: TRBV9
D: TRBD2
size: few
DNA: TGTGCCAGCAGCCCCTACTGGACTAGTCCAGATACGCAGTATTTT
CDR3: CASSPYWTSPDTQYF

J: TRBJ2-7
V: TRBV28
D: TRBD2
size: few
DNA: TGTGCCAGCAGGGGGGGACTAGCGGGAGCCTCTACCTACGAGCAGTACTTC
CDR3: CASRGGLAGASTYEQYF

J: TRBJ1-2
V: TRBV3-1
D: TRBD1
size: few
DNA: TGTGCCAGCAGCCAGGACAGGGTCCATGGCTACACCTTC
CDR3: CASSQDRVHGYTF

J: TRBJ1-2
V: TRBV30
D: NA
size: NA
DNA: TGTGCCTGGGCCACAGCTTTAGCTAACTATGGCTACACCTTC
CDR3: CAWATALANYGYTF

J: TRBJ2-7
V: TRBV7-2
D: TRBD1
size: NA
DNA: TGTGCCGGCAGCCCCGGGACAGCTACCTACGAGCAGTACTTC
CDR3: CAGSPGTATYEQYF